This TCR beta chain was sequenced for a study of brain T cells in children with intractable seizures. Using immunoSEQ multiplex PCR, the repertoire was profiled, and TCRdb retains in-frame clones only, with some absent. The sample comprises 65,000 to 85,000 clones, roughly 91% of which are singletons, and about 1.4% rests with the top ten. CDR3 length: 14 amino acids. Between the trimmed V and J ends, which lost 0 bases and 2 bases, there was a span of 5 bases. CDR1 is LGHDT, CDR2 YNNKEL, per germline (reference sequence). The source is a boy under two years old with tuberous sclerosis and intractable seizures. The sequenced sample was peripheral blood, obtained at surgery. The chain links TRBV3-1 (or the pseudogene TRBV3-2) to TRBJ1-3; no reliable D call. The CDR3 nucleotides read TGTGCCAGCAGCCAAGATATCCCTGGAAACACCATATATTTT. This translates into CASSQDIPGNTIYF.